This entry is about one TCR beta chain. Its target is unknown. Only CD45RO-negative cells positively selected for CCR7 counted as naive CD8 cells, so terminally differentiated effector memory CD45RA+ cells were excluded. Adult donors, all healthy and HIV-negative, had no recent acute infections or vaccinations. Trimming took off 5 bases at V and 7 bases at J, with 15 bases between the two ends. Germline V gene data show CDR1 as SEHNR and CDR2 as FQNEAQ (reference sequence). CDR3 length: 14 residues. The data belong to a study of shared clonotypes between healthy human individuals. Points from the study as a whole: Four donors had roughly 5.2% of their naive CD4 clonotypes in common.

Each subset's genomic DNA was shared equally among a number of immunoSEQ plates. Clones were sequenced by immunoSEQ multiplex PCR, and TCRdb holds only the in-frame ones, with some missing. The sample has millions of clones; roughly 91% are singletons. The sequencing input was naive CD8+ T cells from PBMCs. The sequence derives from a man aged 18 to 30 in good health. Some clones in this sample may be carry-over from other donors' samples. This chain connects TRBV7-9 to TRBJ2-1; D unresolved. For the CDR3, the DNA is TGTGCCAGCAGCCGCCCTTTCGGACCAAATGAGCAGTTCTTC. Encoded protein: CASSRPFGPNEQFF.